Here is one TCR beta chain with its context. What it binds is unknown. This sample is drawn from a study of CD8 T cells in ankylosing spondylitis. In germline, CDR1 is MNHEY, CDR2 SMNVEV (reference sequence). The CDR3 consists of 17 residues. Trimming took 5 bases from V and 0 from J; bases not matched to a gene: 6. Whole-study findings and limits: Researchers reportedly found disease-linked clones significantly enriched in matched ankylosing spondylitis synovial fluid. Characteristic, it appeared, of ankylosing spondylitis blood was a TCR beta motif of roughly eight highly homologous variants.

TCRdb fed the 5' RACE reads into MiXCR, producing one record per CDR3 protein. The sample holds approximately 220,000 distinct CDR3 sequences, roughly 24% seen once. This TCR came from a male donor with ankylosing spondylitis or in good health (not recorded which). V usage is TRBV27 and J usage is TRBJ2-6, with TRBD1 identical over 8 bases. Source material: blood, either unsorted or a sorted T cell fraction (not recorded which). The CDR3 DNA reads as TGTGCCAGCAGTCCCGGACAGGGTCTCTCTGGGGCCAACGTCCTGACTTTC. Translated: CASSPGQGLSGANVLTF.